A selection of T cell receptor beta chains follows, all from one sample in a study of T cells in Graves' hyperthyroidism and ophthalmopathy. TCRdb reprocessed the multiplex PCR reads via MiXCR and lists one record per CDR3 protein. The sample includes more than 550,000 distinct CDR3 sequences, over 15% of them seen just once. The sequenced material came from blood. These receptors all come from a woman aged 50 to 65 with Graves' hyperthyroidism that later progressed to Graves' ophthalmopathy. Each CDR3 is given with its conserved first and last residue. The D gene is left open where the match is weak. Only part of the rows carry a size: once, few, many, or a class if the clone is expanded.

D,V,size,J,CDR3,DNA
NA,TRBV15,few,TRBJ1-1,CATSRDGRMNTEAFF,TGTGCCACCAGCAGAGATGGACGGATGAACACTGAAGCTTTCTTT
NA,TRBV5-1,few,TRBJ1-6,CASSADPRDSPLHF,TGCGCCAGCAGCGCCGACCCCCGGGATTCACCCCTCCACTTT
NA,TRBV20-1,NA,TRBJ1-1,CSAREFFEDTEAFF,TGCAGTGCTAGAGAGTTTTTTGAAGACACTGAAGCTTTCTTT
NA,TRBV9,few,TRBJ1-1,CASSQGWRDTEAFF,TGTGCCAGCAGCCAAGGGTGGCGGGACACCGAAGCTTTCTTT
TRBD1,TRBV30,NA,TRBJ1-2,CAWTRQGAGYGYTF,TGTGCCTGGACCCGACAGGGGGCGGGCTATGGCTACACCTTC
NA,TRBV6-2/TRBV6-3,few,TRBJ1-2,CASSRRPMVLNYGYTF,TGTGCCAGCAGCAGACGCCCCATGGTATTAAACTATGGCTACACCTTC
NA,TRBV7-8,few,TRBJ1-2,CASRASAGGYTF,TGTGCCAGCAGGGCTTCAGCGGGTGGCTACACCTTC
NA,TRBV27,many,TRBJ2-3,CASSLIRGPSTDTQYF,TGTGCCAGCAGTTTGATCAGGGGCCCCAGCACAGATACGCAGTATTTT
TRBD1,TRBV5-1,many,TRBJ1-4,CASSIQGTTTNEKLFF,TGCGCCAGCAGCATACAGGGGACAACAACTAATGAAAAACTGTTTTTT
NA,TRBV2,many,TRBJ1-4,CASSESKLFF,TGTGCCAGCAGTGAGAGTAAACTGTTTTTT
NA,TRBV20-1,many,TRBJ2-7,CSASSAGTTVEQYF,TGCAGTGCTAGCTCGGCCGGGACAACGGTCGAGCAGTACTTC
TRBD1,TRBV7-9,NA,TRBJ1-5,CASSYVPGQANQPQHF,TGTGCCAGCAGCTACGTCCCGGGACAGGCCAATCAGCCCCAGCATTTT
NA,TRBV3-1,many,TRBJ1-5,CASSQDRGQPQHF,TGTGCCAGCAGCCAAGATCGGGGACAGCCCCAGCATTTT
TRBD1,TRBV20-1,many,TRBJ1-2,CSARKTGTGYGYTF,TGCAGTGCTAGGAAGACAGGGACCGGCTATGGCTACACCTTC
NA,TRBV3-1,many,TRBJ2-5,CASSQATGAGQETQYF,TGTGCCAGCAGCCAAGCTACAGGCGCCGGCCAAGAGACCCAGTACTTC
TRBD1,TRBV7-2,few,TRBJ1-4,CASSTRQGREKLFF,TGTGCCAGCAGCACTAGACAGGGTCGGGAAAAACTGTTTTTT
TRBD1,TRBV6-2/TRBV6-3,many,TRBJ2-7,CASGRDRGYEQYF,TGTGCCAGCGGACGGGACAGGGGTTACGAGCAGTACTTC
TRBD2,TRBV3-1,many,TRBJ2-1,CASTRKPGGLAGGRYNEQFF,TGTGCCAGCACCCGCAAACCCGGGGGACTAGCGGGGGGGCGGTACAATGAGCAGTTCTTC
TRBD1,TRBV20-1,few,TRBJ1-5,CSARDFDRENQPQHF,TGCAGTGCTAGAGACTTCGACAGGGAGAATCAGCCCCAGCATTTT
NA,TRBV3-1,many,TRBJ1-1,CASSQAARENTEAFF,TGTGCCAGCAGCCAAGCGGCCAGGGAGAACACTGAAGCTTTCTTT
TRBD1,TRBV6-1,NA,TRBJ1-5,CATGRQGLNQPQHF,TGTGCCACAGGCCGACAGGGCCTCAATCAGCCCCAGCATTTT
TRBD2,TRBV12-3/TRBV12-4,many,TRBJ2-3,CASSLGLAGLGDTQYF,TGTGCCAGCAGTCTGGGACTAGCGGGGCTGGGAGATACGCAGTATTTT
TRBD1,TRBV29-1,once,TRBJ1-2,CSVAGGNYGYTF,TGCAGCGTTGCAGGGGGCAACTATGGCTACACCTTC
NA,TRBV29-1,few,TRBJ1-1,CSVTQGPGAFF,TGCAGCGTGACCCAGGGGCCAGGAGCTTTCTTT
NA,TRBV20-1,many,TRBJ1-1,CSARTQGNTEAFF,TGCAGTGCTAGAACACAGGGGAACACTGAAGCTTTCTTT
TRBD1,TRBV7-2,many,TRBJ2-5,CASSSWTGGLQETQYF,TGTGCCAGCAGCTCCTGGACAGGGGGACTCCAAGAGACCCAGTACTTC
NA,TRBV15,many,TRBJ1-5,CATSGRGDQPQHF,TGTGCCACCAGCGGCAGGGGAGATCAGCCCCAGCATTTT
TRBD2,TRBV27,once,TRBJ2-6,CASSLASGARSGANVLTF,TGTGCCAGCAGTTTAGCTAGCGGGGCCCGCTCTGGGGCCAACGTCCTGACTTTC
NA,TRBV5-1,NA,TRBJ2-3,CASSTPQGPDTQYF,TGTGCCAGCAGCACACCTCAGGGCCCAGATACGCAGTATTTT
TRBD1,TRBV6-5,many,TRBJ1-1,CASSFRTGGNTEAFF,TGTGCCAGCAGTTTCCGGACAGGGGGGAACACTGAAGCTTTCTTT
NA,TRBV6-1,NA,TRBJ1-5,CASRPGFLNQPQHF,TGTGCCAGCAGGCCGGGATTCCTCAATCAGCCCCAGCATTTT
NA,TRBV27,few,TRBJ1-2,CASNPRGGPYGYTF,TGTGCCAGCAACCCCCGGGGGGGGCCCTATGGCTACACCTTC
TRBD2,TRBV3-1,many,TRBJ2-5,CASSQSTSGGETQYF,TGTGCCAGCAGCCAGTCGACTAGCGGGGGAGAGACCCAGTACTTC
TRBD1,TRBV6-2/TRBV6-3,many,TRBJ1-6,CASAQGAENSPLHF,TGTGCCAGCGCACAGGGGGCTGAGAATTCACCCCTCCACTTT
NA,TRBV5-1,many,TRBJ2-3,CASSSLGFSRTDTQYF,TGCGCCAGCAGCTCCCTTGGGTTTTCCCGCACAGATACGCAGTATTTT
TRBD1,TRBV27,many,TRBJ2-7,CASSSAGGYEQYF,TGTGCCAGCAGTTCGGCAGGGGGCTACGAGCAGTACTTC
NA,TRBV5-6,few,TRBJ1-5,CASNPGGGYSNQPQHF,TGTGCCAGCAACCCGGGTGGCGGATATAGCAATCAGCCCCAGCATTTT
TRBD2,TRBV12-3/TRBV12-4,many,TRBJ2-1,CASEDGPSGGAFDEQFF,TGTGCCAGCGAGGATGGGCCTAGCGGGGGGGCCTTCGATGAGCAGTTCTTC
NA,TRBV12-3/TRBV12-4,many,TRBJ1-6,CASSRSQGALWSPLHF,TGTGCCAGCAGTCGAAGTCAGGGCGCGCTGTGGTCACCCCTCCACTTT
NA,TRBV29-1,NA,TRBJ2-7,CGVDLGGSYEQYF,TGCGGCGTTGATCTCGGGGGCTCCTACGAGCAGTACTTC
NA,TRBV27,many,TRBJ2-5,CASSLIGAETQYF,TGTGCCAGCAGTTTAATAGGGGCGGAGACCCAGTACTTC
TRBD2,TRBV25-1,NA,TRBJ2-7,CASRPGGPSYEQYF,TGTGCCAGCAGGCCGGGGGGGCCTTCCTACGAGCAGTACTTC
NA,TRBV11-3,many,TRBJ2-1,CASSLGGGYYNEQFF,TGTGCCAGCAGCTTAGGCGGGGGCTACTACAATGAGCAGTTCTTC
TRBD1,TRBV29-1,NA,TRBJ1-4,CSVDRQGDREKLFF,TGCAGCGTGGACCGACAGGGGGATAGGGAAAAACTGTTTTTT
NA,TRBV24-1,NA,TRBJ1-1,CATSDSPRPLNTEAFF,TGTGCCACCAGTGATTCTCCCCGACCCCTGAACACCGAAGCTTTCTTT
NA,TRBV3-1,few,TRBJ2-5,CASSQAGVPQEPQYF,TGTGCCAGCAGCCAAGCGGGGGTCCCCCAAGAGCCCCAGTACTTC
TRBD1,TRBV20-1,many,TRBJ2-7,CSANDRGPGYEQYF,TGCAGTGCTAATGACAGGGGGCCCGGCTACGAGCAGTACTTC
TRBD1,TRBV19,few,TRBJ1-4,CASSKRRDRATNEKLFF,TGTGCCAGTAGTAAACGGCGGGACAGGGCAACTAATGAAAAACTGTTTTTT